This T cell receptor beta chain was recovered during a study of blood T cell repertoires in COVID-19. The germline gives CDR1 LGHNT, CDR2 FRNRAP. V dropped 5 bases and J dropped 9 bases, with 20 bases sitting between them. The CDR3 is 15 amino acids. Methods used by the authors: Nucleated cell number was recorded as an estimate derived from reference gene primer amplification. The repertoire was sequenced with immunoSEQ multiplex PCR; TCRdb's copy has only in-frame clones and lacks some. The V and J calls and clone size are taken from that table; D and trimming were inferred from the DNA. Of more than 150,000 clones in the sample, roughly 84% were seen once.

The sequence was obtained from a woman aged 45 to 65 who had recovered from COVID-19. The sequenced sample was PBMCs or T cells enriched from blood (not recorded which). V gene TRBV12-5 combines with J gene TRBJ2-1; D is perhaps TRBD2 (6 bases). The CDR3 loop reads CASGRSGGNRGEQFF. The CDR3 DNA reads TGTGCTAGTGGTCGTTCTGGCGGGAATAGAGGTGAGCAGTTCTTC.